This T cell receptor (beta chain) was identified in a study of blood T cell repertoires in COVID-19. About the research overall: Collection of acute and convalescent COVID-19 samples took place in the United States, Italy and Spain.

The length of the CDR3 is 15 residues. J was trimmed by 6 bases and V by 0 bases; bases with no gene match: 3. Germline V lookup: CDR1 LGHDT, CDR2 YNNKEL (reference sequence). Authors' data handling: Amplification of reference gene primers provided the estimated nucleated cell counts. TCRdb keeps only in-frame clones here, not all; method: immunoSEQ multiplex PCR. Clonal size and the V and J genes are those of that table, whereas D and trimming came from the DNA. The sample has some 300,000 clones, 80% to 90% seen once; the top ten hold around 13%. The chain uses TRBV3-1 (or the pseudogene TRBV3-2) and TRBJ1-2, with 11 bases that match TRBD1. This TCR came from a woman aged 65 to 85 with COVID-19, enrolled during active disease. Source material: peripheral blood. CDR3 sequence (DNA): TGTGCCAGCAGCCAAGAGGACAGGGGGCTTAATGGCTACACCTTC. Translated, it gives CASSQEDRGLNGYTF.